This T cell receptor beta chain was recorded in a study of Graves' ophthalmopathy and Graves' hyperthyroidism. Amplification from RNA transcripts yielded the TCR beta CDR3 regions. Investigators did first-round RT-PCR with HTBI primers, then second-round multiplex PCR. A single record per CDR3 protein comes from TCRdb applying MiXCR to the multiplex PCR reads. This table holds around 1,000,000 distinct CDR3 sequences, 35% to 40% found once. This clonotype was sampled from an adult man with Graves' hyperthyroidism. The sequenced sample consisted of peripheral blood or thyroid tissue (not recorded which).

The CDR3 DNA reads TGTGCCACCAGCAGAGATCTGGGGGGCAGTCGAGAGACCCAGTACTTC. It specifies CATSRDLGGSRETQYF. The chain has TRBV15 and TRBJ2-5, with D tentatively TRBD1 or TRBD2 (6 bases each). Germline V gene sequence: CDR1 LNHNV, CDR2 YYDKDF (reference sequence). The V and J ends lost 0 bases and 4 bases respectively, with 15 bases between them. CDR3 size: 16 residues.